One and the same sample provided the 20 T cell receptor beta chains below, sequenced in a study of long-term antiretroviral therapy in people with HIV. Running of the v3.0 immunoSEQ assay took place at survey level. Sequencing was performed with immunoSEQ multiplex PCR; in TCRdb, only in-frame clones are kept and a portion is missing. This sample has 20,000 to 25,000 clones; around four fifths occur once, and the top ten carry around 3.9%. Sequenced material: unsorted PBMCs, taken roughly 4 years after starting antiretroviral therapy. Receptors originate from a man between 18 and 29 years old with HIV.

This clone was picked up a small number of times. The chain combines TRBV11-2 with TRBJ1-6; D not resolved. Germline CDR1 reads SGHAT; CDR2 reads FQNNGV. This CDR3 spans 12 amino acids. The V gene lost 8 bases and the J gene lost 6 bases, with 8 bases spanning the gap. In DNA, the CDR3 is TGTGCCAGCTGTGGCACTAATTCACCCCTCCACTTT. Its translation is CASCGTNSPLHF.

The chain employs TRBV30 and TRBJ1-5; D possibly corresponds to TRBD1 (5 bases). There are 13 residues in the CDR3. Germline CDR1 GTSNPN, CDR2 SVGIG (reference sequence). Trimming left V 3 bases short and J 5 bases short, with 11 bases between. The chain's CDR3 is CAWRGPGDQPQHF. CDR3 nucleotide sequence: TGTGCCTGGAGGGGGCCTGGGGATCAGCCCCAGCATTTT.

This chain links TRBV28 with TRBJ1-3, with TRBD1 matching 8 bases. V lost 5 bases to trimming and J lost 6 bases; unmatched junction nucleotides: 15. The CDR3 sequence is 17 residues long. Germline CDR1 reads MDHEN; CDR2 reads SYDVKM. The CDR3 DNA reads as TGTGCCAGCAGTCCACCCAGGGGGCTCGGACTGATAAACACCATATATTTT. Protein sequence: CASSPPRGLGLINTIYF.

The V and J genes are TRBV7-9 and TRBJ1-4; 8 bases are a match to TRBD1. With 4 bases clipped from V and 8 bases from J, the junction kept 12 bases outside the gene matches. CDR1 and CDR2 from the germline V gene are SEHNR and FQNEAQ (reference sequence). The CDR3 is made up of 16 amino acids. CDR3 nucleotide sequence: TGTGCCAGCAGCTCCGCCTACAGGGGGGGAGGAGAAAAACTGTTTTTT. It specifies CASSSAYRGGGEKLFF.

V gene TRBV27 combines with J gene TRBJ1-2; D unclear. The germline CDR1 and CDR2 sequences are MNHEY and SMNVEV (reference sequence). V lost 6 bases and J 8 bases, leaving 19 bases between the germline ends. The CDR3 extends over 14 amino acids. This chain's CDR3 is CASSMTGFRGGYTF. The DNA of the CDR3 is TGTGCCAGCAGCATGACTGGGTTTCGGGGAGGCTACACCTTC.

The rearrangement links TRBV2 to TRBJ2-7; 10 nucleotides agree with TRBD1. With V trimmed by 7 bases and J by 6 bases, 9 bases remained unmatched. This CDR3 has 14 residues. From germline, CDR1 is SNHLY and CDR2 FYNNEI. CDR3 region: CASIFWDRGGEQYF. In DNA form, the CDR3 reads TGTGCCAGCATTTTCTGGGACAGGGGAGGCGAGCAGTACTTC.

The chain is built from TRBV28 and TRBJ2-7, with 11 bases lining up with TRBD2. The germline CDR1 and CDR2 sequences are MDHEN and SYDVKM. CDR3 size: 16 residues. With V trimmed by 6 bases and J by 2 bases, 9 bases remained unmatched. DNA for the CDR3: TGTGCCAGCAGGCCATCACCTAGCGGGAGGACCTACGAGCAGTACTTC. It yields the protein CASRPSPSGRTYEQYF.

This chain connects TRBV5-1 to TRBJ2-6; D is uncertain. Germline assignment: CDR1 SGHRS and CDR2 YFSETQ. The V and J ends lost 5 bases and 2 bases respectively, with 23 bases between them. CDR3 length: 19 amino acids. The CDR3 bases are TGCGCCAGCAGGGGGTCAGTGGTGGGGATAACGGCTGGGGCCAACGTCCTGACTTTC. It is translated as CASRGSVVGITAGANVLTF.

As DNA, the CDR3 is TGTGCCAGCAGCGTAGGAAAGGGGTATATGGAGACCCAGTACTTC. Amino acids: CASSVGKGYMETQYF. The J gene is TRBJ2-5, the V gene TRBV9; TRBD1 might be the D (5 bases). Trimming shortened V by 0 bases and J by 5 bases, and 14 bases separated the two germline ends. Germline CDR1 reads SGDLS; CDR2 reads YYNGEE. This CDR3 has 15 amino acids.

The J gene is TRBJ1-1, the V gene TRBV9; tentative D call: TRBD1 (5 bases). There are 12 residues in the CDR3. Per germline, CDR1 SGDLS and CDR2 YYNGEE. With 0 bases removed from V and 5 bases from J, the gap between germline ends came to 5 bases. In DNA form, the CDR3 reads TGTGCCAGCAGCGTAGGGGGGACTGAAGCTTTCTTT. Its protein is CASSVGGTEAFF. Full variable domain (missing parts from reference TRBV9 and TRBJ1-1): DSGVTQTPKHLITATGQRVTLRCSPRSGDLSVYWYQQSLDQGLQFLIQYYNGEERAKGNILERFSAQQFPDLHSELNLSSLELGDSALYFCASSVGGTEAFFGQGTRLTVV.

This chain uses TRBV29-1 with TRBJ2-2; 13 bases fit TRBD2. Germline trimming cut 5 bases from V and 1 base from J; bases unmatched to any gene: 10. The CDR3 runs 18 residues. Per germline, CDR1 SQVTM and CDR2 ANQGSEA. CDR3 region: CSVLRLAGGPMNTGELFF. The CDR3 nucleotides read TGCAGCGTTCTAAGACTAGCGGGGGGACCCATGAACACCGGGGAGCTGTTTTTT.

The chain uses TRBV4-2 and TRBJ2-3; D might be TRBD2 (7 bases). The length of the CDR3 is 16 residues. CDR1 and CDR2 from the germline V gene are LGHNA and YNFKEQ. V lost 2 bases and J 1 base, leaving 13 bases between the germline ends. CDR3: CASSQMGGPGTDTQYF. For the CDR3, the DNA is TGTGCCAGCAGCCAAATGGGGGGGCCAGGCACAGATACGCAGTATTTT.

This clone came up once. The genes are TRBV9 and TRBJ1-1; D gene ambiguous. The germline gives CDR1 SGDLS, CDR2 YYNGEE. This CDR3 spans 13 amino acids. Trimming removed 3 bases at V and 0 bases at J, with 6 bases between. CDR3 residues: CASSGSLNTEAFF. The CDR3 DNA sequence: TGTGCCAGCAGCGGATCGTTGAACACTGAAGCTTTCTTT.

This chain's CDR3 is CATTGGRTGELFF. The CDR3 DNA sequence: TGTGCCACTACGGGGGGGAGAACCGGGGAGCTGTTTTTT. The rearrangement uses TRBV19 and TRBJ2-2, with 8 nucleotides matching TRBD2. In germline, CDR1 is LNHDA, CDR2 SQIVND (reference sequence). The CDR3 spans 13 residues. Trimming removed 10 bases from V and 5 bases from J; junction bases left unmatched: 6.

The rearrangement uses TRBV27 and TRBJ2-3; 7 bases are shared with TRBD2. This CDR3 contains 14 residues. In germline, CDR1 is MNHEY, CDR2 SMNVEV (reference sequence). After removal of 6 bases from V and 0 bases from J, the junction contained 3 bases not matched to a gene. The CDR3 loop is CASRGGESTDTQYF. In DNA form, the CDR3 reads TGTGCCAGCAGGGGGGGGGAGAGCACAGATACGCAGTATTTT.

The chain recombines TRBV7-9 with TRBJ1-5; maybe TRBD1 (6 bases). Germline assignment: CDR1 SEHNR and CDR2 FQNEAQ (reference sequence). The CDR3 consists of 14 residues. Trimming stripped 8 bases from V and 4 bases from J, with 15 bases between. The CDR3 sequence: CASQKDSFNQPQHF. Here the CDR3 DNA reads TGTGCCAGCCAAAAGGACAGTTTTAATCAGCCCCAGCATTTT.

This clone has a handful of counts. The J gene is TRBJ1-5, the V gene TRBV6-6; 7 nucleotides agree with TRBD1. The CDR3 length is 16 residues. Germline assignment: CDR1 MNHNY and CDR2 SVGAGI (reference sequence). With V trimmed by 5 bases and J by 4 bases, 11 bases remained unmatched. The CDR3 spells CASSPPRQGSNQPQHF. CDR3 in DNA: TGTGCCAGCAGTCCTCCCAGACAGGGCTCGAATCAGCCCCAGCATTTT.

This CDR3 reads CSVEPTENTEAFF. As DNA, the CDR3 is TGCAGCGTTGAACCCACAGAGAACACTGAAGCTTTCTTT. This sequence joins TRBV29-1 and TRBJ1-1; D not resolved. Germline CDR1 reads SQVTM; CDR2 reads ANQGSEA. The length of the CDR3 is 13 residues. Between the trimmed V and J ends, which lost 2 bases and 1 base, there was a span of 8 bases.

The chain is built from TRBV19 and TRBJ1-5, with D perhaps matching TRBD1 (5 bases). The ends were cut back, 4 bases at V and 0 bases at J, with 16 bases in the middle. The V gene's germline CDR1 is LNHDA and CDR2 SQIVND (reference sequence). This CDR3 region has 17 residues. The CDR3 sequence: CASSTLTETYSNQPQHF. The CDR3 DNA reads TGTGCCAGTAGTACGTTGACAGAAACTTATAGCAATCAGCCCCAGCATTTT.

The sample holds one count of this clone. The V gene is TRBV4-1, the J gene TRBJ2-1; D gene unclear. This CDR3 is built from 14 residues. Per the germline V gene, CDR1 is MGHRA and CDR2 is YSYEKL. Trimming took off 1 base at V and 2 bases at J, with 6 bases between the two ends. CDR3 loop: CASSQVVPYNEQFF. CDR3 in DNA: TGCGCCAGCAGCCAAGTAGTGCCCTACAATGAGCAGTTCTTC.